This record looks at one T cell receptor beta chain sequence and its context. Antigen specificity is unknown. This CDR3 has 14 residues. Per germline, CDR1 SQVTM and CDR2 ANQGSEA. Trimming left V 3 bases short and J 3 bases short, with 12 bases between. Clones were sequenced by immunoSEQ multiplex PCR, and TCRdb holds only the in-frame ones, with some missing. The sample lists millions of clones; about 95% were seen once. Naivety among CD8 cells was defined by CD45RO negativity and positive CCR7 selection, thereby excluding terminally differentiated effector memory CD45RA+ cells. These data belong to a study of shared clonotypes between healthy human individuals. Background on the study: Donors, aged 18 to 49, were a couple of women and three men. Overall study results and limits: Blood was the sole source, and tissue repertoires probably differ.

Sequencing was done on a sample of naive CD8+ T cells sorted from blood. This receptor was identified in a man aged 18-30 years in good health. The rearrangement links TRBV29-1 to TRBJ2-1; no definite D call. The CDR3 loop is CSVDFPLGYNEQFF. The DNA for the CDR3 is TGCAGCGTTGATTTCCCGCTAGGCTACAATGAGCAGTTCTTC.